Listed here is a single TCR beta chain. This clone was observed once. The specificity of this receptor is unknown. Per-base qualities were not stored, and no clone one base away is much larger. CDR1 SGHTA and CDR2 FQGNSA were looked up in the germline V gene. The CDR3 sequence holds 13 residues, the cysteine and phenylalanine included. Of the read, only the CDR3 DNA is kept; its 39 bases are in frame from base 1. V ends up 5 bases short and J 2 bases short, with an unmatched junction base count of 2. The data originate from a study of cytomegalovirus exposure and HLA in healthy donors (dated by TCRdb to between 2016 and 2019). In the study overall: In an earlier analysis of roughly 500 of the donors, approximately 260 Gb of sequence data and some 120 million unique TCR beta sequences from 150 million to 200 million T cells were reported. An early release that covered 500 to 800 HLA-typed donors contained around 300 gigabases of sequencing data and tens of millions of unique TCR sequences. Of the 300 to 450 genotyped donors, approximately 82% fell in the genetic ancestry cluster associated with self-reported Caucasian donors. The study aimed to test whether signatures of past pathogen exposure could be identified by cataloging public T cell receptors. The study profiled the T cell repertoires of hundreds of subjects by immunosequencing and related them to cytomegalovirus serostatus. A separate validation cohort of 100 to 150 different subjects was used in addition to the roughly 620-subject first cohort. High-throughput TCR immunosequencing, statistical association of individual TCRs with disease status, and machine learning were combined to predict cytomegalovirus infection status. To study patterns of TCR occurrence, a later analysis re-analyzed previously published TCR beta repertoires from around 700 donors and added high-resolution HLA genotyping. In the later analysis, no new phenotypic data were used to find candidate immune exposures; instead, reliance was placed on TCR beta sequences and their occurrence across donors. An earlier analysis of approximately 640 of the donors applied high-throughput TCR beta sequencing to assess whether each TCR beta V gene segment acted as functional or pseudogenic. Alongside the repertoire data, information on donor age, sex, ethnicity and CMV serostatus was compiled. In a later genetic analysis, genome-wide SNP genotypes for about three fifths of the 666 donors were used, and that subset was treated as a discovery cohort. All discovery cohort repertoires had been generated using a single sequencing platform. HLA typing included class I and class II loci at four-digit resolution. Typing coverage differed by locus: A, B, C, DRB1 and DQB1 were typed in about 629-630 donors, DQA1 in 522, DPA1 in 606, and DPB1 in just under 480. About five DR-DQ haplotypes were treated as single units for association and clustering because of strong linkage in the cohort. On average, roughly 240,000 unique TCR beta nucleotide sequences were sequenced per donor among 300 to 500 genotyped donors of the cohort, with roughly 18% of those sequences being non-productive. Overall results and qualifications from the work: A few of the identified cytomegalovirus-associated TCR beta chains were confirmed in vitro to be specific for cytomegalovirus antigens. The sequencing pipeline was judged likely to have produced a cluster of highly shared sequence variants as a technical artifact. According to a later analysis, most CMV-associated TCR beta chains appeared to be HLA-restricted, and the HLA associations seemed to be driven largely by CMV exposure. This cohort had only TCR beta chains sequenced, and the lack of alpha or paired-chain data limited which features could be detected. Broadly in line with IMGT annotations, most TCR beta V segments showed up in productive rearrangements about 87% or about 30% of the time in an earlier analysis of 587 of the donors. According to a later genetic analysis, donors in an Asian-associated ancestry cluster had fewer N-insertions in productive TCRs than the approximately 650-donor mean. The 87-base-pair reads could not distinguish some IMGT-functional V segments, including TRBV6-2 and TRBV6-3, so those segments were excluded. The study listed 150 to 200 TCR beta chains as associated with cytomegalovirus. While some public TCRs were present in many individuals, most TCR sequences turned up only very rarely across donors. Roughly uniform sequencing depth across donors was assumed in presence/absence analyses, although this assumption may not hold. In a later analysis, HLA-associated TCR beta chains showed more clonal expansion and lower generation probabilities than non-associated chains that were equally common. It was suggested by the authors that the approach could potentially be generalized to other disease states and immunological phenotypes. In a later analysis, the rate of TCR association differed among HLA loci, with DRB1 alleles having the most associated TCRs and HLA-C alleles having the fewest. A later analysis associated 15,000 to 20,000 TCR beta sequences with specific HLA alleles at a false discovery rate of 0.05. The only immune exposure information available for the cohort was CMV serostatus. An association between a missense DCLRE1C variant and V-gene and J-gene trimming of TCR beta chains was found in a later genetic analysis and replicated in an independent cohort. Linkage disequilibrium might explain the correlated functional status among segregating V segments, but an unknown experimental factor could not be excluded. Because HLA typing was missing for some donors at each locus, association tests included only the typed subset. The classifier was reported to diagnose cytomegalovirus status with high specificity and sensitivity in both the original cohort and the validation cohort. Strong co-occurrence of HLA alleles, especially DR and DQ, made assigning TCR associations to individual alleles difficult. A further reported finding was that TCR beta sequences accurately predicted the HLA-A and HLA-B alleles for most subjects in the first cohort. The earlier analysis of around 600 of the donors excluded roughly 16 rarely observed V segments, including chromosome 9 orphons, because counts were too low. According to a later analysis, parvovirus B19, influenza, CMV and Epstein-Barr virus appeared linked to several top co-occurrence clusters.

The library was built by means of the immunoSEQ multiplex PCR assay. For the multiplex PCR, a mixture combining 60 forward primers for TCR Vbeta segments and 13 reverse primers for TCR Jbeta segments was used. The CDR3 region of rearranged TCR beta genes was amplified from genomic DNA by a multiplex PCR assay. The Illumina HiSeq System was used to sequence the amplified TCR beta libraries as 87-base-pair reads. In the source study's methods: A later analysis tallied around 80 million unique TCR beta chains across the 640 or so repertoires, and approximately 12 million of those chains were shared by two or more donors. Raw reads were error-corrected and collapsed into unique sequences by a nearest-neighbor algorithm in which closely related sequences were merged to remove PCR and sequencing errors. CDR3 sequences were aligned to IMGT reference sequences to assign V, D and J gene segments. Each retained sequence needed at least a six-nucleotide match to both a V gene segment and a J gene segment. Rearrangements were called productive when the CDR3 lacked stop codons and stayed in frame with V and J; all others were non-productive. CDR3 was defined by IMGT convention, running from the second conserved V-encoded cysteine to the conserved J-encoded phenylalanine. The earlier analysis of about 590 of the donors excluded sequences that lacked an unambiguous match to a single V gene segment. An earlier analysis of just under 600 of the donors called V segments functional above 56.7% productive rearrangements and segregating when the between-donor standard deviation exceeded 5%. A statistical classification framework was built for diagnosing cytomegalovirus status from the catalog of TCR beta chain sequences. In a later analysis, V and J genes were assigned by comparing TCR nucleotide sequences against IMGT/GENE-DB human TR gene sequences. A later analysis assigned CDR3 sequences and most-parsimonious VDJ recombination scenarios with the TCRdist pipeline. In a later analysis, each TCR beta chain was defined by its CDR3 amino acid sequence together with its V-gene family, and reads lacking a unique V-gene family were excluded. To address suspected cross-contamination and a sequencing artifact, a later analysis removed approximately 600 highly shared, low-generation-probability nucleotide sequences. In a later analysis, a clonal expansion index for each public chain was calculated from normalized within-repertoire ranks of inferred template counts. In a later analysis, generation probabilities were computed with a VDJ recombination model fitted to out-of-frame rearrangements, and the resulting probabilities were checked against IGoR. Hypergeometric tests were used in a later analysis to score TCR-TCR, TCR-HLA and TCR-CMV co-occurrence, with a repertoire-size bias correction applied to the TCR pairs. False discovery rates were estimated in a later analysis by permuting HLA or CMV assignments 20 times. A later analysis grouped co-occurring TCRs with DBSCAN, adding TCRdist sequence similarity when clustering within HLA-allele-positive subsets. For co-occurrence clustering, repertoires with fewer than 30,000 or more than 120,000 public chains were excluded, along with roughly 5 repertoires with anomalous nucleotide sharing. TCRdb retrieved this table from immuneACCESS and kept in-frame rearrangements only. Not all clones are present; in checked studies, unresolved V genes account for under half, and no reason is known for the remainder. That table gives V, J and clone size, and the DNA gave D and trimming. This sample is represented by roughly 130,000 clones; roughly 80% of them were singletons. The top ten hold 2.1% of the sample.

In total, 630 or so healthy bone marrow donors made up the cohort. Cohort members were all nominally healthy when sampled, although unrecorded immune exposures were likely present. The donor tested CMV seronegative, placing the donor among the 352 seronegative members of the cohort. Each donor provided a peripheral blood sample, and peripheral blood mononuclear cells were used for TCR beta sequencing. Genomic DNA extraction from the blood cell samples was performed with the Qiagen DNeasy Blood Extraction Kit. In this chain, TRBV7-2 is recombined with TRBJ2-5; 7 bases in between match TRBD2. The receptor comes from a man aged 25-45 years in good health and CMV-seronegative. What was sequenced was PBMCs. Here the CDR3 is given as CASSRGVQETQYF. The DNA is as follows: TGTGCCAGCAGCCGGGGGGTGCAAGAGACCCAGTACTTC.